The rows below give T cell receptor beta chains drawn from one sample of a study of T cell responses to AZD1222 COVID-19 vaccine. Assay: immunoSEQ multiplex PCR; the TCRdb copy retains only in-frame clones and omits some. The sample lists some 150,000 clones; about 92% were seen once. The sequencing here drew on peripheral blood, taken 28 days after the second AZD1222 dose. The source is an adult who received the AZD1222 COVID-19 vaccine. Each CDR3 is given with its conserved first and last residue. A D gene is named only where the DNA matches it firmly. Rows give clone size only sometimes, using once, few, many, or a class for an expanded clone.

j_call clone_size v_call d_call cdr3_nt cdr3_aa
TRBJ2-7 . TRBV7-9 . TGTGCCAGCAGCTCTGACAGGTCTCGTGAGCAGTACTTC CASSSDRSREQYF
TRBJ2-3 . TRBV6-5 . TGTGCCAGCATGGGATTGCGGAACACAGATACGCAGTATTTT CASMGLRNTDTQYF
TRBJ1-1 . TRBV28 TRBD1 TGTGCCAGCAGCTTACTGGACAGGGTGAACACTGAAGCTTTCTTT CASSLLDRVNTEAFF
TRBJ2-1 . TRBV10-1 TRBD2 TGCGCCAGCAGTGAAGGACTAGCGGGGTACAATGAGCAGTTCTTC CASSEGLAGYNEQFF
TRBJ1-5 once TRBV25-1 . TGTGCCAGCAGTGATCGACAGGCCTTCAATCAGCCCCAGCATTTT CASSDRQAFNQPQHF
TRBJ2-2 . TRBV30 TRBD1 TGTGCCTGGAGTGTCAACAGGGGCGCCGACACCGGGGAGCTGTTTTTT CAWSVNRGADTGELFF
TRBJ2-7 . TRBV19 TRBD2 TGTGCCAGTAGTATAGTTGCGCGGGAGGGCGAGCAGTACTTC CASSIVAREGEQYF
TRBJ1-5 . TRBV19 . TGTGCCAGTAGTATTCTACAGGGAAGAAGAAATCAGCCCCAGCATTTT CASSILQGRRNQPQHF
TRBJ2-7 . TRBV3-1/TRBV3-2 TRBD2 TGTGCCAGCAGCCAACCGGGACTAGGGTTCTACGAGCAGTACTTC CASSQPGLGFYEQYF
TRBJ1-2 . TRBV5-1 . TGCGCCAGCAGCTCGGGTGAGACAATCTCCTATGGCTACACCTTC CASSSGETISYGYTF
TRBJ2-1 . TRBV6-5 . TGTGCCAGCAGCACATTGGGGGGTTACAATGAGCAGTTCTTC CASSTLGGYNEQFF
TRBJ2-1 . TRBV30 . TGTGCCTGGAACTTGGGGTACAATGAGCAGTTCTTC CAWNLGYNEQFF
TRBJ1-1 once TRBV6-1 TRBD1 TGTGCCAGCAGAGAAGGGACAGGGGTGGTAGCTTTCTTT CASREGTGVVAFF
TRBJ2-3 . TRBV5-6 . TGTGCCAGCAGCTTGGGAGGCGGGGATGGAGATACGCAGTATTTT CASSLGGGDGDTQYF
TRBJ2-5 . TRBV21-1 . TGTGCCAGCAGCAGGAGACTAGCGGGAGGAATCTTACACCAAGAGACCCAGTACTTC CASSRRLAGGILHQETQYF
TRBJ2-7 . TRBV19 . TGTGCCAGTAGGCCTCGTCAGGGAGAGCAGTACTTC CASRPRQGEQYF
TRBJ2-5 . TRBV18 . TGTGCCAGCTCACCAACAGGGCTAGAGACCCAGTACTTC CASSPTGLETQYF
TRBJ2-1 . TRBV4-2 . TGTGCCAGCAGCCTCTCCTGGGGATCAAGCTCCTACAATGAGCAGTTCTTC CASSLSWGSSSYNEQFF
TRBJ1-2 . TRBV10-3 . TGTGCCATCAATCCGGGGTTCTCGAAGGGCTACACCTTC CAINPGFSKGYTF
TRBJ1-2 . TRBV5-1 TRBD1 TGCGCCAGCAGCGTTGAAAGGACAGGGGGTTATGGCTACACCTTC CASSVERTGGYGYTF
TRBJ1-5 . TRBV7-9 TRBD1 TGTGCCAGCAGCCCCGGGACAGGCGACAATCAGCCCCAGCATTTT CASSPGTGDNQPQHF
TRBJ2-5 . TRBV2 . TGTGCCAGCAACGTTCGCCGGGTGGAGACCCAGTACTTC CASNVRRVETQYF
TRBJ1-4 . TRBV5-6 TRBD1 TGTGCCAGCAGCCGGGGACAGGGGACTGAAAAACTGTTTTTT CASSRGQGTEKLFF
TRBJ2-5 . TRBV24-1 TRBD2 TGTGCCACCAGTGACTTAGCGGGAGAGAATTCGGAGACCCAGTACTTC CATSDLAGENSETQYF
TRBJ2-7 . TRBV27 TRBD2 TGTGCCAGCAGTCCTCGGACTAGCGGGATATCCTACGAGCAGTACTTC CASSPRTSGISYEQYF
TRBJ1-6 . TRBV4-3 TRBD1 TGCGCCAGCAGCCAAGTCGGGACAGGCGATTCACCCCTCCACTTT CASSQVGTGDSPLHF
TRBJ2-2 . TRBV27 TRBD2 TGTGCCAGCGGGTCTAGCGGGAGATACACCGGGGAGCTGTTTTTT CASGSSGRYTGELFF
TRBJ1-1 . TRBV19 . TGTGCCAGTAGTGCGTACAGGATCATGAACACTGAAGCTTTCTTT CASSAYRIMNTEAFF
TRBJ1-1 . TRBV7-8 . TGTGCCAGCAGCTTATTATCGGGGAACACTGAAGCTTTCTTT CASSLLSGNTEAFF
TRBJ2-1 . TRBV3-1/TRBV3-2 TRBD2 TGTGCCAGCAGCCAGACAGCGGGAGCCCAGAATGAGCAGTTCTTC CASSQTAGAQNEQFF
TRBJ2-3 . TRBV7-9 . TGTGCCAGCAGCTCGAAGGGAGTCGACACAGATACGCAGTATTTT CASSSKGVDTDTQYF
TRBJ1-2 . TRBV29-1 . TGCAGCGTTGATAAGGATGGCTACACCTTC CSVDKDGYTF
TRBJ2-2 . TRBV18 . TGTGCCAGCGTTCGGGAGAACACCGGGGAGCTGTTTTTT CASVRENTGELFF
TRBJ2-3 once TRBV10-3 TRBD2 TGTGCCACAGGGACCGGGACTAGCGCTGACATAGGCACAGATACGCAGTATTTT CATGTGTSADIGTDTQYF
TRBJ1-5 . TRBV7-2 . TGTGCCAGCAGCTTAGAGATGGGAACAGCGAGGACCAATCAGCCCCAGCATTTT CASSLEMGTARTNQPQHF
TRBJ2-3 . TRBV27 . TGTGCCAGCAGTTTTTTGCTAGCCGGCCCCTGGGACGCAGATACGCAGTATTTT CASSFLLAGPWDADTQYF
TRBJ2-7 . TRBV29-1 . TGCAGCGTTTCCAGGGGGGAAGAGCAGTACTTC CSVSRGEEQYF